A single sample gave rise to the 13 T cell receptor beta chains below, sequenced in a study of T cells in tuberculosis. Repertoires were generated with immunoSEQ multiplex PCR, while TCRdb's copy carries only in-frame clones and drops some. The sample lists tens of thousands of clones; 85% to 95% were seen once. The sample taken for sequencing was PBMCs. These receptors originate from a donor between 10 and 35 years old with latent tuberculosis or without tuberculosis infection. Some clones in this sample may be carry-over from other donors' samples.

The chain employs TRBV5-1 and TRBJ1-1; D might be TRBD1 (5 bases). V shed 3 bases and J shed 4 bases, with 25 bases lying between them. This CDR3 contains 18 residues. Germline V gene lookup returns CDR1 SGHRS and CDR2 YFSETQ. The chain's CDR3 is CASSSPQGSLHLGTEAFF. The CDR3 DNA reads TGCGCCAGCAGCTCACCCCAGGGTTCCCTTCACCTAGGCACTGAAGCTTTCTTT.

This rearrangement joins TRBV5-1 to TRBJ2-1, with TRBD2 matching over 10 bases. V shed 0 bases and J 7 bases; nucleotides not matched to a gene: 10. The CDR3 sequence is 17 residues long. Germline V gives CDR1 SGHRS, CDR2 YFSETQ. The CDR3 is CASSLVPPGTSENEQFF. The CDR3 DNA is TGCGCCAGCAGCTTGGTTCCCCCCGGGACTAGCGAGAATGAGCAGTTCTTC.

This clone was counted between two and nine times. This chain connects TRBV11-1 to TRBJ2-7; maybe TRBD1 (5 bases). Germline V gene data show CDR1 as SGHAT and CDR2 as FQDESV (reference sequence). The CDR3 runs to 13 residues. V was trimmed by 1 base and J by 4 bases, leaving 8 bases between them. The CDR3 region is CASSLGGVYEQYF. Written as DNA, the CDR3 is TGTGCCAGCAGCTTAGGGGGCGTATACGAGCAGTACTTC.

The chain is built from TRBV2 and TRBJ2-7; a weak D match, TRBD2 (6 bases). There are 17 residues in the CDR3. Trimming pared 6 bases from V and 4 bases from J, leaving 25 bases between. Looked up from germline, CDR1 is SNHLY and CDR2 is FYNNEI. The CDR3 loop reads CASSRRERGLSKYEQYF. In nucleotides, the CDR3 is TGTGCCAGCAGCCGGAGGGAACGGGGCCTCTCTAAATACGAGCAGTACTTC. The full variable domain, its missing parts supplied by reference TRBV2 and TRBJ2-7, is EPEVTQTPSHQVTQMGQEVILRCVPISNHLYFYWYRQILGQKVEFLVSFYNNEISEKSEIFDDQFSVERPDGSNFTLKIRSTKLEDSAMYFCASSRRERGLSKYEQYFGPGTRLTVT.

The chain couples TRBV6-5 to TRBJ2-3; 8 positions agree with TRBD1. Germline trimming cut 2 bases from V and 5 bases from J; bases unmatched to any gene: 6. In germline, CDR1 is MNHEY, CDR2 SVGAGI. CDR3 length: 15 amino acids. The chain's CDR3 is CASSYPPGGIDTQYF. CDR3 DNA sequence: TGTGCCAGCAGTTACCCCCCAGGGGGCATAGATACGCAGTATTTT.

This chain links TRBV6-6 with TRBJ2-1; TRBD1 might be the D (5 bases). CDR1 and CDR2 from the germline V gene are MNHNY and SVGAGI (reference sequence). Trimming removed 6 bases from V and 5 bases from J, with 11 bases in between. The CDR3 length is 13 residues. CDR3 DNA sequence: TGTGCCAGCAGCTCCGACAGAGACAATGAGCAGTTCTTC. Amino acids: CASSSDRDNEQFF.

V gene TRBV6-5 combines with J gene TRBJ2-1; TRBD2 matches at 7 bases. The CDR3 loop spans 12 amino acids. Per the germline V gene, CDR1 is MNHEY and CDR2 is SVGAGI. The ends lost 6 bases at V and 6 bases at J; junction bases unmatched: 2. In DNA form, the CDR3 reads TGTGCCAGCAGGGGGGGGGTCAATGAGCAGTTCTTC. This encodes CASRGGVNEQFF.

This clone was seen more than once but under ten times. The gene calls are TRBV11-2 and TRBJ2-2; no definite D call. V gave up 0 bases and J gave up 3 bases, with 8 bases separating them. The length of the CDR3 is 15 residues. Germline V gene lookup returns CDR1 SGHAT and CDR2 FQNNGV. The CDR3 DNA sequence: TGTGCCAGCAGCTTAGATCCGTCCTACACCGGGGAGCTGTTTTTT. Translated: CASSLDPSYTGELFF.

V gene TRBV19 combines with J gene TRBJ1-1; 7 nucleotides line up with TRBD1. The trim removed 9 bases at V and 1 base at J, leaving 8 bases unmatched. This CDR3 has 14 amino acids. Germline loops: CDR1 LNHDA, CDR2 SQIVND (reference sequence). For the CDR3, the DNA is TGTGCCAGCCGAAGCCGGGACAGGAACACTGAAGCTTTCTTT. Encoded protein: CASRSRDRNTEAFF.

The chain uses TRBV29-1 and TRBJ1-1; tentative D call: TRBD1 (6 bases). CDR3 length: 11 amino acids. V was pared by 5 bases and J by 3 bases, with 7 bases between. Looked up from germline, CDR1 is SQVTM and CDR2 is ANQGSEA. The DNA of the CDR3 is TGCAGCGTTCAGGGGCACACTGAAGCTTTCTTT. Protein: CSVQGHTEAFF. Full variable domain (missing parts from reference TRBV29-1 and TRBJ1-1): SAVISQKPSRDICQRGTSLTIQCQVDSQVTMMFWYRQQPGQSLTLIATANQGSEATYESGFVIDKFPISRPNLTFSTLTVSNMSPEDSSIYLCSVQGHTEAFFGQGTRLTVV.

This clone was counted a single time. V is TRBV5-1 and J is TRBJ2-2; D is undetermined. CDR1 SGHRS and CDR2 YFSETQ come from the germline V gene. The CDR3 is made up of 16 amino acids. V lost 1 base and J 3 bases, leaving 13 bases between the germline ends. CDR3 protein: CASSLLTVEDTGELFF. In nucleotides, the CDR3 is TGCGCCAGCAGCTTGTTGACGGTTGAGGACACCGGGGAGCTGTTTTTT.

This sequence joins TRBV5-6 and TRBJ1-2; D is ambiguous. Looked up from germline, CDR1 is SGHDT and CDR2 is YYEEEE. Trimming took 5 bases from V and 8 from J, leaving 10 bases between them. The CDR3 length is 11 residues. The CDR3 spells CASRKMSGYTF. CDR3 nucleotide sequence: TGTGCCAGCAGGAAGATGAGCGGCTACACCTTC.

The chain carries TRBV30 and TRBJ2-7, with 11 nucleotides matching TRBD1. The germline V gene encodes CDR1 GTSNPN and CDR2 SVGIG (reference sequence). The junction had 11 bases not matched to a gene; V was cut back by 3 bases and J by 7 bases. This CDR3 has 15 residues. The CDR3 sequence is CAWSALDRGLGEQYF. The CDR3 DNA is TGTGCCTGGAGCGCCTTGGACAGGGGGCTGGGGGAGCAGTACTTC.